These T cell receptor beta chains were read from a single sample in a study of T cells in Graves' hyperthyroidism and ophthalmopathy. TCRdb processed the multiplex PCR reads anew with MiXCR; each CDR3 protein has one entry. The table shows a few hundred thousand distinct CDR3 sequences, with 12% to 15% occurring only once. The sequencing input was blood. The receptors stem from a woman aged 40 to 50 with Graves' hyperthyroidism. Both conserved end residues are part of each CDR3. The D gene is left open where the match is weak. A clone size is listed for some rows: how often the clone was seen (once, few, many), or a class if it is expanded.

>-|TRBV28|TRBJ1-2|many
CASSSGPINYGYTF
TGTGCCAGCAGTTCGGGACCGATTAACTATGGCTACACCTTC
>-|TRBV28|TRBJ1-2|once
CASSSRGGRYGYTF
TGTGCCAGCAGTTCCCGGGGGGGGAGGTATGGCTACACCTTC
>TRBD1|TRBV5-5|TRBJ2-1|-
CASSLWTGAYNEQFF
TGTGCCAGCAGCTTGTGGACAGGCGCTTACAATGAGCAGTTCTTC
>TRBD1|TRBV19|TRBJ1-2|-
CASSGPGTGNGYTF
TGTGCCAGTAGTGGCCCCGGGACAGGGAACGGCTACACCTTC
>TRBD1|TRBV10-3|TRBJ1-6|many
CAISEKVLDRGQNSPLHF
TGTGCCATCAGTGAGAAGGTTCTGGACAGGGGTCAAAATTCACCCCTCCACTTT
>TRBD1|TRBV12-3/TRBV12-4|TRBJ2-1|-
CASSLGTGVVHEQFF
TGTGCCAGCAGTTTAGGGACAGGGGTAGTGCATGAGCAGTTCTTC
>TRBD2|TRBV13|TRBJ2-1|-
CASSAAGGRSDEQFF
TGTGCCAGCAGCGCAGCGGGGGGGCGTAGCGATGAGCAGTTCTTC
>TRBD1|TRBV28|TRBJ2-7|many
CASNFGTGPYEQYF
TGTGCCAGCAACTTCGGGACAGGCCCCTACGAGCAGTACTTC
>TRBD2|TRBV7-9|TRBJ2-7|many
CASSLGLANHEQYF
TGTGCCAGCAGCTTGGGACTAGCAAACCACGAGCAGTACTTC
>TRBD2|TRBV7-2|TRBJ2-1|many
CASSSTSGRGSSYNEQFF
TGTGCCAGCAGTTCGACTAGCGGGAGGGGGAGCTCCTACAATGAGCAGTTCTTC
>TRBD2|TRBV12-3/TRBV12-4|TRBJ2-4|many
CASSFRLAGEPAKNIQYF
TGTGCCAGCAGTTTTCGCCTAGCGGGAGAACCGGCCAAAAACATTCAGTACTTC
>-|TRBV30|TRBJ1-1|few
CAWSVRPYRAGEGTEAFF
TGTGCCTGGAGTGTTCGGCCCTACAGGGCCGGGGAAGGCACTGAAGCTTTCTTT
>-|TRBV18|TRBJ2-1|few
CASSPDRVPPNEQFF
TGTGCCAGCTCACCAGACAGAGTGCCCCCCAATGAGCAGTTCTTC
>-|TRBV19|TRBJ2-3|-
CASRSGAASTDTQYF
TGTGCCAGTAGGTCGGGAGCGGCTAGCACAGATACGCAGTATTTT
>TRBD1|TRBV18|TRBJ1-6|few
CASSLWGQGSSPLHF
TGTGCCAGCTCACTATGGGGACAGGGGAGTTCACCCCTCCACTTT
>TRBD2|TRBV28|TRBJ2-1|-
CASSRRRLAGRYDEQFF
TGTGCCAGCAGTCGGCGGAGACTAGCGGGACGGTATGATGAGCAGTTCTTC
>TRBD1|TRBV5-1|TRBJ2-1|many
CASSPGQGAYFNEQFF
TGCGCCAGCAGCCCGGGACAGGGTGCTTATTTCAATGAGCAGTTCTTC
>TRBD2|TRBV28|TRBJ2-3|many
CASSMAGVKLTDTQYF
TGTGCCAGCAGTATGGCGGGAGTTAAGTTAACAGATACGCAGTATTTT
>TRBD1|TRBV3-1|TRBJ1-1|many
CASSISGGSNTEAFF
TGTGCCAGCAGCATATCAGGGGGCTCGAACACTGAAGCTTTCTTT
>-|TRBV15|TRBJ1-3|few
CATSRDFTDSGNTIYF
TGTGCCACCAGCAGAGATTTTACAGACTCTGGAAACACCATATATTTT
>-|TRBV11-3|TRBJ2-7|many
CASSRLTGDAAYEQYF
TGTGCCAGCAGCCGACTGACAGGAGATGCCGCCTACGAGCAGTACTTC
>-|TRBV3-1|TRBJ1-2|few
CASSQAAGGYTF
TGTGCCAGCAGCCAAGCTGCTGGGGGCTACACCTTC
>TRBD2|TRBV11-2|TRBJ2-7|-
CASGLRVTGTSSYEQYF
TGTGCCAGCGGCCTTCGGGTTACCGGGACTAGTTCGTACGAGCAGTACTTC
>-|TRBV6-1|TRBJ2-1|many
CASSEFLEFPDNEQFF
TGTGCCAGCAGTGAATTTCTCGAGTTCCCTGACAATGAGCAGTTCTTC
>-|TRBV20-1|TRBJ2-7|-
CSALRGLTYEQYF
TGCAGTGCCCTCCGGGGGTTGACCTACGAGCAGTACTTC
>-|TRBV9|TRBJ1-1|many
CASSVVVGTEAFF
TGTGCCAGCAGCGTAGTCGTCGGGACTGAAGCTTTCTTT
>TRBD2|TRBV3-1|TRBJ2-7|few
CASSQTSGASYEQYF
TGTGCCAGCAGCCAGACTAGCGGAGCATCCTACGAGCAGTACTTC
>TRBD1|TRBV11-1|TRBJ2-4|-
CASSSTGGLAKNIQYF
TGTGCCAGCAGCTCTACAGGGGGCTTAGCCAAAAACATTCAGTACTTC
>TRBD1|TRBV11-2|TRBJ2-1|many
CASSLVGTGGSYNEQFF
TGTGCCAGCAGCTTAGTTGGGACAGGAGGGTCCTACAATGAGCAGTTCTTC
>-|TRBV15|TRBJ2-7|many
CATSREGGSYEQYF
TGTGCCACCAGCAGAGAGGGGGGCTCCTACGAGCAGTACTTC
>TRBD2|TRBV2|TRBJ2-3|-
CASSIRLAQGGDTQYF
TGTGCCAGCAGTATCCGACTAGCCCAAGGTGGAGATACGCAGTATTTT
>-|TRBV12-3/TRBV12-4|TRBJ2-1|many
CASSSNAWQFF
TGTGCCAGCAGCTCTAACGCATGGCAGTTCTTC
>TRBD2|TRBV19|TRBJ2-1|few
CASTPVGTSLYNEQFF
TGTGCCAGTACCCCGGTCGGGACTAGCCTATACAATGAGCAGTTCTTC
>TRBD2|TRBV30|TRBJ2-7|many
CAWSALAGRNEQYF
TGTGCCTGGAGTGCACTAGCGGGAAGGAACGAGCAGTACTTC
>TRBD1|TRBV18|TRBJ2-7|few
CASSPSLQGAYEQYF
TGTGCCAGCTCACCATCACTACAGGGGGCTTATGAGCAGTACTTC
>TRBD2|TRBV13|TRBJ2-1|many
CASSPRPSGGYNEQFF
TGTGCCAGCAGCCCCCGACCTAGCGGGGGTTACAATGAGCAGTTCTTC
>-|TRBV7-9|TRBJ2-7|-
CASSRTGGPGLPYEQYF
TGTGCCAGCAGCCGAACAGGTGGACCGGGACTTCCCTACGAGCAGTACTTC
>-|TRBV18|TRBJ2-5|many
CASSLRIQETQYF
TGTGCCAGCTCACTACGGATCCAAGAGACCCAGTACTTC
>-|TRBV9|TRBJ2-3|-
CASSGASADTQYF
TGTGCCAGCAGCGGCGCTAGCGCAGATACGCAGTATTTT
>TRBD1|TRBV19|TRBJ1-5|-
CASSIGTGSHQPQHF
TGTGCCAGTAGTATTGGGACAGGGAGCCATCAGCCCCAGCATTTT
>TRBD1|TRBV2|TRBJ1-5|many
CASRGDRGNQPQHF
TGTGCCAGCAGAGGAGACAGGGGCAATCAGCCCCAGCATTTT
>TRBD2|TRBV6-1|TRBJ2-3|-
CASTLVSGRSERGTDTQYF
TGTGCCAGCACCCTAGTCAGCGGGAGGTCCGAGAGGGGCACAGATACGCAGTATTTT
>-|TRBV7-9|TRBJ1-2|-
CASSISQGTNYGYTF
TGTGCCAGCAGCATCAGCCAGGGGACTAACTATGGCTACACCTTC
>TRBD2|TRBV6-5|TRBJ2-7|-
CANSYARLAGGSEQYF
TGTGCCAACAGTTACGCTCGACTAGCGGGAGGGTCCGAGCAGTACTTC
>-|TRBV5-5|TRBJ2-7|many
CASSFSTGPSYEQYF
TGTGCCAGCAGCTTCAGTACGGGCCCTTCCTACGAGCAGTACTTC
>TRBD2|TRBV2|TRBJ2-1|-
CAGRTSGGAKEFF
TGTGCCGGAAGGACTAGCGGGGGGGCGAAGGAGTTCTTC